These 8 T cell receptor beta chains share one sample of origin, sequenced in a study of long-term antiretroviral therapy in people with HIV. Run at survey level, the immunoSEQ assay was version v3.0. The protocol was immunoSEQ multiplex PCR, while the TCRdb copy is restricted to in-frame clones and leaves out a portion. The table includes approximately 32,000 clones, 80% to 90% detected once. The source material was unsorted PBMCs, sampled 0.4 years before starting antiretroviral therapy. The receptor set was obtained from a man between 18 and 35 years old with HIV.

The CDR3 loop is CASSQDGGTNPYEQYF. DNA for the CDR3: TGCGCCAGCAGCCAAGATGGGGGGACGAACCCTTACGAGCAGTACTTC. The J gene is TRBJ2-7, the V gene TRBV4-3; tentative D call: TRBD2 (6 bases). V was shortened by 0 bases and J by 4 bases, with 16 bases between the two germline ends. Germline CDR1 reads LGHNA; CDR2 reads YSLEER. The CDR3 runs 16 residues.

V is TRBV27 and J is TRBJ1-4, with D maybe TRBD1 (5 bases). V was trimmed by 6 bases and J by 4 bases, leaving 12 bases between them. The length of the CDR3 is 14 residues. The germline V gene encodes CDR1 MNHEY and CDR2 SMNVEV (reference sequence). Written as DNA, the CDR3 is TGTGCCAGCAGCCCCGGGACCCTTAATGAAAAACTGTTTTTT. Translation: CASSPGTLNEKLFF.

This clone was counted between two and nine times. One junction end disagrees with the germline gene, perhaps due to a read error. The chain combines TRBV7-7 with TRBJ2-7, with 7 bases identical to TRBD1. CDR3 length: 15 residues. Germline CDR1 and CDR2: SSHAT and FNYEAQ (reference sequence). CDR3 amino acids: CASSLRDRDLYEQYF. The CDR3 DNA reads TGTGCTAGCAGCTTAAGAGACAGGGACCTCTACGAGCAGTACTTC.

The genes are TRBV10-3 and TRBJ2-2; 7 bases fit TRBD1. Germline CDR1 is ENHRY and CDR2 is SYGVKD. The V gene end was trimmed by 0 bases and the J gene end by 6 bases; junction bases not matched to a gene: 4. CDR3 length: 15 amino acids. DNA for the CDR3: TGTGCCATCAGTGAGTCGAGACAGGGAGCCGGGGAGCTGTTTTTT. This translates into CAISESRQGAGELFF.

The chain has TRBV5-5 and TRBJ2-1; 9 bases match TRBD2. Germline trimming cut 4 bases from V and 7 bases from J; bases unmatched to any gene: 6. This CDR3 is 14 amino acids long. Germline CDR1 is SGHKS and CDR2 is YYEKEE (reference sequence). The CDR3 sequence: CASSEGLAENEQFF. The DNA of the CDR3 is TGTGCCAGCAGCGAGGGACTAGCTGAGAATGAGCAGTTCTTC.

This chain links TRBV29-1 with TRBJ2-1, with 8 nucleotides matching TRBD1. Trimming cost V 4 bases and J 4 bases; bases outside gene matches: 0. The CDR3 has 12 residues. CDR1 SQVTM and CDR2 ANQGSEA come from the germline V gene. This CDR3 is CSVGTGYNEQFF. CDR3 sequence (DNA): TGCAGCGTTGGGACAGGGTACAATGAGCAGTTCTTC.

This rearrangement joins TRBV14 to TRBJ2-1; D ambiguous. CDR1 is SGHDN and CDR2 is FVKESK in the germline V gene. The CDR3 loop spans 14 amino acids. The germline V and J ends were trimmed by 1 base and 5 bases, with 9 bases remaining between them. This CDR3 reads CASSQVSIDNEQFF. CDR3 sequence (DNA): TGTGCCAGCAGCCAAGTTAGTATCGACAATGAGCAGTTCTTC. Full variable domain (outside the CDR3, taken from reference TRBV14 and TRBJ2-1): EAGVTQFPSHSVIEKGQTVTLRCDPISGHDNLYWYRRVMGKEIKFLLHFVKESKQDESGMPNNRFLAERTGGTYSTLKVQPAELEDSGVYFCASSQVSIDNEQFFGPGTRLTVL.

This clone has a single count. The chain combines TRBV6-6 with TRBJ1-1; D unresolved. Germline CDR1 is MNHNY and CDR2 is SVGAGI (reference sequence). V was cut by 5 bases and J by 5 bases, with 18 bases left in between. CDR3 length: 15 residues. The CDR3 sequence: CASSTEDGRGTEAFF. DNA for the CDR3: TGTGCCAGCAGTACGGAGGACGGTAGAGGTACTGAAGCTTTCTTT.